The 28 T cell receptor beta chains in this list originate from one sample, sequenced in a study of long-term antiretroviral therapy in people with HIV. Survey-level resolution applied to immunoSEQ assay v3.0. TCRdb keeps only in-frame clones here, not all; method: immunoSEQ multiplex PCR. The sample holds more than 20,000 clones, approximately 77% seen once. The sample was unsorted PBMCs, taken about 2.5 years after starting antiretroviral therapy. The receptor set was obtained from a man aged 40-49 years with HIV.

The J gene is TRBJ1-2, the V gene TRBV19; D perhaps matches TRBD1 (6 bases). This CDR3 has 15 residues. Germline V gene lookup returns CDR1 LNHDA and CDR2 SQIVND (reference sequence). With 1 base removed from V and 6 bases from J, the gap between germline ends came to 15 bases. CDR3 sequence reads: CASSIGPGSGDGYTF. The CDR3 region has the DNA TGTGCCAGTAGTATAGGTCCCGGGTCAGGGGATGGCTACACCTTC.

The V gene is TRBV7-9, the J gene TRBJ1-2; D is perhaps TRBD1 (5 bases). Trimming shortened V by 5 bases and J by 3 bases, and 13 bases separated the two germline ends. CDR3 length: 14 amino acids. The germline V gene encodes CDR1 SEHNR and CDR2 FQNEAQ (reference sequence). CDR3 coding DNA: TGTGCCAGCAGCCCCGACGGGGCCGACTATGGCTACACCTTC. Translation: CASSPDGADYGYTF. The whole variable domain, filled in from reference TRBV7-9 and TRBJ1-2, reads DTGVSQNPRHKITKRGQNVTFRCDPISEHNRLYWYRQTLGQGPEFLTYFQNEAQLEKSRLLSDRFSAERPKGSFSTLEIQRTEQGDSAMYLCASSPDGADYGYTFGSGTRLTVV.

The V gene is TRBV5-1, the J gene TRBJ2-3, with a tentative D call TRBD1 (6 bases). The V end lost 4 bases, the J end lost 2 bases, and 11 bases lay between the germline ends. CDR1 SGHRS and CDR2 YFSETQ come from the germline V gene. The length of the CDR3 is 14 residues. The CDR3 is CASSQGHNTDTQYF. The CDR3, as DNA: TGCGCCAGCAGCCAGGGACACAACACAGATACGCAGTATTTT. Full variable domain (remainder filled in from reference TRBV5-1 and TRBJ2-3): KAGVTQTPRYLIKTRGQQVTLSCSPISGHRSVSWYQQTPGQGLQFLFEYFSETQRNKGNFPGRFSGRQFSNSRSEMNVSTLELGDSALYLCASSQGHNTDTQYFGPGTRLTVL.

This clone was detected a few times. V is TRBV7-6 and J is TRBJ1-4; no definite D call. There are 17 residues in the CDR3. V was shortened by 5 bases and J by 3 bases, with 19 bases between the two germline ends. From germline, CDR1 is SGHVS and CDR2 FNYEAQ. Here the CDR3 DNA reads TGTGCCAGCAGCCCCTCGGACGGAGGATCTTCTAATGAAAAACTGTTTTTT. Translating gives CASSPSDGGSSNEKLFF. The entire variable domain, with the rest obtained from reference TRBV7-6 and TRBJ1-4, is as follows: GAGVSQSPRYKVTKRGQDVALRCDPISGHVSLYWYRQALGQGPEFLTYFNYEAQQDKSGLPNDRFSAERPEGSISTLTIQRTEQRDSAMYRCASSPSDGGSSNEKLFFGSGTQLSVL.

The V and J genes are TRBV14 and TRBJ1-3; no definite D call. Trimming cost V 3 bases and J 0 bases, with 6 bases left between them. This CDR3 has 14 amino acids. Germline CDR1 and CDR2: SGHDN and FVKESK. The CDR3 here is CASSQQRSGNTIYF. In nucleotides, the CDR3 is TGTGCCAGCAGCCAGCAGCGCTCTGGAAACACCATATATTTT.

This chain connects TRBV29-1 to TRBJ2-3; D may correspond to TRBD1 or TRBD2 (5 bases each). The CDR3 runs 11 residues. Germline-derived CDR1 and CDR2 are SQVTM and ANQGSEA. V was cut by 7 bases and J by 12 bases, with 17 bases left in between. CDR3 sequence: CSAGRGPSQYF. CDR3 DNA: TGCAGCGCGGGGCGTGGGCCTTCCCAGTATTTT.

The chain couples TRBV7-2 to TRBJ1-4; D uncertain. The CDR3 has 15 amino acids. CDR1 and CDR2 from the germline V gene are SGHTA and FQGNSA. With 2 bases removed from V and 0 bases from J, the gap between germline ends came to 7 bases. CDR3 in DNA: TGTGCCAGCAGCTTAACGCCGTCAACTAATGAAAAACTGTTTTTT. Encoded protein: CASSLTPSTNEKLFF.

V usage is TRBV9 and J usage is TRBJ2-2, with no clear D. Germline V CDR1 and CDR2: SGDLS, YYNGEE. Deletions cut 4 bases from V and 2 bases from J, with 18 bases between. The CDR3 is 17 residues long. The CDR3 sequence: CASSPAGWRHNTGELFF. Written as DNA, the CDR3 is TGTGCCAGCAGCCCAGCAGGATGGCGGCACAACACCGGGGAGCTGTTTTTT.

The V gene is TRBV7-7, the J gene TRBJ2-2; the D gene is possibly TRBD1 (5 bases). CDR1 and CDR2 (germline): SSHAT, FNYEAQ (reference sequence). V shed 4 bases and J shed 7 bases, with 10 bases lying between them. There are 13 residues in the CDR3. In nucleotides, the CDR3 is TGTGCCAGCAGCTCAGGGTATAACGGGGAGCTGTTTTTT. Translated, it gives CASSSGYNGELFF.

This clone was observed a few times. V usage is TRBV27 and J usage is TRBJ1-5; tentative D call: TRBD1 (5 bases). Germline values: CDR1 MNHEY, CDR2 SMNVEV (reference sequence). The V end was cut by 5 bases, the J end by 1 base, with 18 bases between. This CDR3 contains 17 residues. The CDR3 DNA reads as TGTGCCAGCAGTACCCTTGACTGGGGCAGGAGCAATCAGCCCCAGCATTTT. Protein sequence: CASSTLDWGRSNQPQHF.

This clone was observed a single time. The rearrangement joins TRBV10-2 to TRBJ1-5, with D unclear. Germline V gene data show CDR1 as WSHSY and CDR2 as SAAADI. V was shortened by 0 bases and J by 0 bases, with 9 bases between the two germline ends. This CDR3 has 16 amino acids. CDR3 region: CASSESNPYSNQPQHF. CDR3 nucleotide sequence: TGCGCCAGCAGTGAGTCAAATCCTTATAGCAATCAGCCCCAGCATTTT.

The chain couples TRBV30 to TRBJ1-3; D may be TRBD1 (6 bases). The CDR3 runs to 15 residues. Germline V gene sequence: CDR1 GTSNPN, CDR2 SVGIG (reference sequence). V lost 7 bases, J lost 4 bases, and 20 bases lay in between. The CDR3 is CALGEETGSGNTIYF. The CDR3 nucleotides are TGTGCCTTAGGGGAGGAAACAGGGAGCGGAAACACCATATATTTT.

The rearrangement joins TRBV7-6 to TRBJ2-2; 8 bases are a match to TRBD1. CDR1 SGHVS and CDR2 FNYEAQ come from the germline V gene. The junction had 0 bases not matched to a gene; V was cut back by 1 base and J by 5 bases. The CDR3 sequence is 14 residues long. CDR3 region: CASSLGTGTGELFF. CDR3 coding DNA: TGTGCCAGCAGCTTAGGGACAGGGACCGGGGAGCTGTTTTTT.

This chain links TRBV10-2 with TRBJ2-5, with D tentatively TRBD2 (7 bases). The CDR3 totals 13 residues. Trimming stripped 8 bases from V and 4 bases from J, with 14 bases between. The germline V gene has CDR1 WSHSY and CDR2 SAAADI. CDR3 sequence reads: CASGTGGRETQYF. The CDR3 nucleotides read TGCGCCAGCGGGACGGGGGGCAGAGAGACCCAGTACTTC.

The chain joins TRBV5-1 to TRBJ2-7; D assignment may be TRBD1 or TRBD2 (6 bases each). CDR1 and CDR2 (germline): SGHRS, YFSETQ. V lost 1 base, J lost 7 bases, and 12 bases lay in between. This CDR3 spans 13 amino acids. CDR3 DNA sequence: TGCGCCAGCAGCTTGTCAGGGGCGGGGGAGCAGTACTTC. Its protein product is CASSLSGAGEQYF.

The chain carries TRBV7-8 and TRBJ2-1; D might be TRBD1 (6 bases). The CDR3 loop spans 14 amino acids. V was shortened by 3 bases and J by 4 bases, with 10 bases between the two germline ends. Germline lookup yields CDR1 SGHVS and CDR2 FQNEAQ. The CDR3 spells CASSFGQLYNEQFF. CDR3 nucleotide sequence: TGTGCCAGCAGCTTTGGACAGCTATACAATGAGCAGTTCTTC.

The rearrangement joins TRBV25-1 to TRBJ2-1, with D perhaps assigned TRBD1 or TRBD2 (5 bases each). CDR3 size: 15 residues. Germline V gene data show CDR1 as MGHDK and CDR2 as SYGVNS. The V and J ends lost 0 bases and 9 bases respectively, with 15 bases between them. The CDR3 coding sequence is TGTGCCAGCAGTGAATATAGGACAAAACGGGGTGAGCAGTTCTTC. Amino acid sequence: CASSEYRTKRGEQFF.

The chain links TRBV29-1 to TRBJ2-2, with 9 positions matching TRBD1. The CDR3 spans 14 residues. Germline values: CDR1 SQVTM, CDR2 ANQGSEA. Trimming removed 7 bases from V and 1 base from J; junction bases left unmatched: 4. The chain's CDR3 is CSARQGVNTGELFF. The CDR3, as DNA: TGCAGCGCCCGACAGGGGGTGAACACCGGGGAGCTGTTTTTT.

The V call is TRBV4-3, the J call TRBJ2-3; D not resolved. The CDR3 covers 16 residues. Germline assignment: CDR1 LGHNA and CDR2 YSLEER. V lost 0 bases and J lost 2, with 12 bases in between. CDR3 sequence: CASSQDTGRDTDTQYF. The CDR3 DNA reads as TGCGCCAGCAGCCAAGATACGGGCCGCGACACAGATACGCAGTATTTT.

J is TRBJ1-4 and V is TRBV9, with a possible D match to TRBD1 (6 bases). Germline values: CDR1 SGDLS, CDR2 YYNGEE. The V and J ends lost 0 bases and 7 bases respectively, with 10 bases between them. The CDR3 consists of 14 residues. The CDR3 region is CASSVEGGGEKLFF. The CDR3 coding sequence is TGTGCCAGCAGCGTAGAGGGGGGCGGTGAAAAACTGTTTTTT. Full variable domain (remainder filled in from reference TRBV9 and TRBJ1-4): DSGVTQTPKHLITATGQRVTLRCSPRSGDLSVYWYQQSLDQGLQFLIQYYNGEERAKGNILERFSAQQFPDLHSELNLSSLELGDSALYFCASSVEGGGEKLFFGSGTQLSVL.

This clone was counted a single time. The rearrangement uses TRBV15 and TRBJ2-3, with D tentatively TRBD2 (7 bases). V lost 0 bases and J 5 bases, leaving 18 bases between the germline ends. The CDR3 length is 17 residues. CDR1 is LNHNV and CDR2 is YYDKDF in the germline V gene (reference sequence). Written as DNA, the CDR3 is TGTGCCACCAGCAGAGATTTTGTGGGGGGGCCAGGAGATACGCAGTATTTT. Its protein product is CATSRDFVGGPGDTQYF.

This clone is a singleton in its sample. The chain recombines TRBV27 with TRBJ1-1; possible D gene TRBD1, 5 bases. Per the germline V gene, CDR1 is MNHEY and CDR2 is SMNVEV (reference sequence). V was clipped by 6 bases and J by 1 base, with 12 bases between them. The CDR3 runs 14 residues. CDR3 amino acids: CASRPIGGNTEAFF. In DNA, the CDR3 is TGTGCCAGCAGGCCCATCGGGGGGAACACTGAAGCTTTCTTT.

The V and J genes are TRBV30 and TRBJ2-3, with 9 bases fitting TRBD2. Losses at the gene ends were 2 bases for V and 3 bases for J; bases not matched to a gene: 3. The germline gives CDR1 GTSNPN, CDR2 SVGIG (reference sequence). This CDR3 is 14 amino acids long. CDR3 in DNA: TGTGCCTGGAGTATAGCGGGAGATACAGATACGCAGTATTTT. It yields the protein CAWSIAGDTDTQYF. Looking up the rest from reference TRBV30 and TRBJ2-3 gives the full variable domain: SQTIHQWPATLVQPVGSPLSLECTVEGTSNPNLYWYRQAAGRGLQLLFYSVGIGQISSEVPQNLSASRPQDRQFILSSKKLLLSDSGFYLCAWSIAGDTDTQYFGPGTRLTVL.

This clone has a single count. The gene calls are TRBV7-9 and TRBJ2-1; maybe TRBD2 (5 bases). The CDR3 is 15 residues long. CDR1 and CDR2 (germline): SEHNR, FQNEAQ (reference sequence). V dropped 3 bases and J dropped 9 bases, with 18 bases sitting between them. The CDR3 loop reads CASSFQAVGMTEQFF. The DNA of the CDR3 is TGTGCCAGCAGCTTTCAAGCGGTCGGGATGACTGAGCAGTTCTTC.

Only a few counts were recorded for this clone. The chain carries TRBV4-1 and TRBJ2-1, with D possibly matching TRBD2 (5 bases). In germline, CDR1 is MGHRA, CDR2 YSYEKL. V lost 1 base to trimming and J lost 10 bases, with 11 bases between them. The CDR3 is 13 amino acids. The CDR3 sequence: CASSQGTLLEQFF. CDR3 DNA sequence: TGCGCCAGCAGCCAAGGGACTTTACTCGAGCAGTTCTTC.

The J gene is TRBJ2-3, the V gene TRBV13; D uncertain. The CDR3 totals 13 residues. Trimming left V 3 bases short and J 0 bases short, with 4 bases between. In germline, CDR1 is PRHDT, CDR2 FYEKMQ (reference sequence). The CDR3 DNA sequence: TGTGCCAGCAGCTTCTGGAGCACAGATACGCAGTATTTT. It yields the protein CASSFWSTDTQYF.

This chain links TRBV6-1 with TRBJ1-5; D might be TRBD1 (5 bases). Germline values: CDR1 MNHNS, CDR2 SASEGT. V lost 0 bases and J lost 4, with 10 bases in between. This CDR3 spans 15 amino acids. Here the CDR3 reads CASSEAPGTNQPQHF. DNA of the CDR3: TGTGCCAGCAGTGAAGCACCCGGGACTAATCAGCCCCAGCATTTT.

This chain connects TRBV7-9 to TRBJ1-1; D remains ambiguous. Trimming pared 5 bases from V and 1 base from J, leaving 5 bases between. CDR3 size: 12 residues. From germline, CDR1 is SEHNR and CDR2 FQNEAQ (reference sequence). The CDR3 nucleotides read TGTGCCAGCAGCCGTGGGAACACTGAAGCTTTCTTT. Its protein product is CASSRGNTEAFF.